One sample yielded the 3 T cell receptor beta chains listed below, sequenced in a study of cytomegalovirus exposure and HLA in healthy donors. The PCR ran on 60 Vbeta and 13 Jbeta primers. Libraries were prepared by immunoSEQ multiplex PCR; TCRdb keeps only in-frame clonotypes and omits some of them. Altogether around 62,000 clones are present, over 70% being singletons, with the ten largest covering about 8.3%. The sample consisted of PBMCs. These receptors all come from a man aged 55 to 70 in good health and CMV-seropositive.

The CDR3 DNA is TGTGCCAGCTCACCACCGGCAATTGGGGCCAACGTCCTGACTTTC. It is translated as CASSPPAIGANVLTF. This chain connects TRBV18 to TRBJ2-6; D gene uncertain. This CDR3 spans 15 amino acids. Germline V gene lookup returns CDR1 KGHSH and CDR2 LQKENI. V dropped 0 bases and J dropped 3 bases, with 6 bases sitting between them.

V and J are TRBV6-5 and TRBJ1-1; unclear D gene. From germline, CDR1 is MNHEY and CDR2 SVGAGI. This CDR3 spans 14 amino acids. Trimming cost V 2 bases and J 1 base, with 8 bases left between them. This CDR3 is CASSYGRENTEAFF. The CDR3 coding sequence is TGTGCCAGCAGTTACGGGCGGGAGAACACTGAAGCTTTCTTT.

Only a few counts were recorded for this clone. V gene TRBV15 combines with J gene TRBJ2-7; TRBD2 aligns across 12 bases. The trim removed 1 base at V and 3 bases at J, leaving 1 base unmatched. CDR3 length: 15 residues. Germline CDR1 reads LNHNV; CDR2 reads YYDKDF (reference sequence). CDR3 region: CATSRGTSGDYEQYF. CDR3 DNA sequence: TGTGCCACCAGCAGAGGGACTAGCGGGGACTACGAGCAGTACTTC.